The 18 T cell receptor beta chains reported below all come from one sample, sequenced in a study of CD8 T cells in ankylosing spondylitis. Each CDR3 protein is one row after TCRdb ran MiXCR on the 5' RACE reads. The repertoire holds nearly 350,000 distinct CDR3 sequences, with under 15% as singletons. The specimen was blood, either unsorted or a sorted T cell fraction (not recorded which). Every receptor here comes from a male donor with ankylosing spondylitis or in good health (not recorded which).

The rearrangement uses TRBV3-1 and TRBJ2-1; possibly TRBD1 for D (5 bases). CDR1 and CDR2 (germline): LGHDT, YNNKEL (reference sequence). The CDR3 sequence is 14 residues long. Trimming cost V 1 base and J 8 bases, with 12 bases left between them. The CDR3 protein is CASSQVTGKDEQFF. Here the CDR3 DNA reads TGTGCCAGCAGCCAAGTCACAGGTAAGGATGAGCAGTTCTTC.

This clonotype was detected many times. The rearrangement links TRBV29-1 to TRBJ2-1, with 8 positions matching TRBD2. V lost 5 bases, J lost 0 bases, and 3 bases stayed unmatched. CDR1 is SQVTM and CDR2 is ANQGSEA in the germline V gene. The CDR3 extends over 14 amino acids. The CDR3 reads CSVTSGRSYNEQFF. The CDR3 coding sequence is TGCAGCGTTACTAGCGGACGCTCCTACAATGAGCAGTTCTTC.

This clonotype was seen a handful of times. The V and J genes are TRBV12-3 or TRBV12-4 and TRBJ2-7; 8 nucleotides match TRBD1. CDR3 length: 13 residues. The trim removed 6 bases at V and 5 bases at J, leaving 6 bases unmatched. The CDR3 bases are TGTGCCAGCAGGGTAACAGGGGGACACGAGCAGTACTTC. Its translation is CASRVTGGHEQYF.

The chain couples TRBV18 to TRBJ1-1, with 7 bases matching TRBD1. The CDR3 sequence is 14 residues long. The germline gives CDR1 KGHSH, CDR2 LQKENI. V was pared by 3 bases and J by 3 bases, with 4 bases of the junction left unmatched. The CDR3 nucleotides are TGTGCCAGCTCACCCGGGACAGATTACACTGAAGCTTTCTTT. Amino acid sequence: CASSPGTDYTEAFF.

The rearrangement joins TRBV5-1 to TRBJ1-3; D is ambiguous. Germline CDR1 is SGHRS and CDR2 is YFSETQ. V lost 3 bases and J 4 bases, leaving 8 bases between the germline ends. CDR3 length equals 13 residues. The CDR3: CASSWGTGNTIYF. As DNA, the CDR3 is TGCGCCAGCAGCTGGGGAACGGGAAACACCATATATTTT.

This clonotype was recorded many times. V and J are TRBV5-1 and TRBJ2-2; D not resolved. From germline, CDR1 is SGHRS and CDR2 YFSETQ. CDR3 length equals 15 residues. Deletions cut 0 bases from V and 4 bases from J, with 10 bases between. The CDR3 DNA sequence: TGCGCCAGCAGCTTGGCCCCAGGCTTCACCGGGGAGCTGTTTTTT. The encoded protein is CASSLAPGFTGELFF.

This chain links TRBV5-1 with TRBJ2-5, with D tentatively TRBD2 (7 bases). The CDR3 extends over 16 amino acids. The V gene's germline CDR1 is SGHRS and CDR2 YFSETQ. Trimming cost V 3 bases and J 2 bases, with 17 bases left between them. CDR3 DNA sequence: TGCGCCAGCAGCTCGCTGGGGGGGGGCCTTCAAGAGACCCAGTACTTC. It translates to CASSSLGGGLQETQYF.

This clonotype appeared a few times. The CDR3 here is CASSDQTGDGYTF. Here the CDR3 DNA reads TGCGCCAGCAGTGACCAGACAGGGGACGGCTACACCTTC. The V gene is TRBV10-1, the J gene TRBJ1-2; TRBD1 aligns across 8 bases. The ends lost 3 bases at V and 8 bases at J; junction bases unmatched: 5. Germline V gives CDR1 WNHNN, CDR2 SYGVQD (reference sequence). The CDR3 covers 13 residues.

In its sample, this clonotype was seen a few times. This chain links TRBV5-1 with TRBJ1-2, with 8 bases fitting TRBD1. Germline V lookup: CDR1 SGHRS, CDR2 YFSETQ. J was trimmed by 2 bases and V by 8 bases; bases with no gene match: 8. This CDR3 is 14 amino acids long. The CDR3 here is CASTDSGGNYGYTF. CDR3 DNA: TGCGCCAGTACAGACTCAGGGGGCAACTATGGCTACACCTTC.

This clonotype was picked up a small number of times. This sequence joins TRBV12-3 or TRBV12-4 and TRBJ2-7; D gene uncertain. V shed 5 bases and J shed 2 bases, with 13 bases lying between them. The length of the CDR3 is 14 residues. The CDR3 sequence is CASSHSTTTYEQYF. The CDR3 DNA reads TGTGCCAGCAGTCACTCAACTACGACCTACGAGCAGTACTTC.

This rearrangement joins TRBV20-1 to TRBJ2-1; no reliable D call. The ends were cut back, 5 bases at V and 5 bases at J, with 13 bases in the middle. The CDR3 contains 13 residues. The germline V gene encodes CDR1 DFQATT and CDR2 SNEGSKA (reference sequence). The CDR3: CSARSGRNNEQFF. The CDR3 DNA sequence: TGCAGTGCTCGATCCGGGCGCAACAATGAGCAGTTCTTC.

This clonotype has just a few counts. V gene TRBV5-5 combines with J gene TRBJ2-4; 9 bases fit TRBD1. V gave up 4 bases and J gave up 9 bases; unmatched junction bases: 14. Germline-derived CDR1 and CDR2 are SGHKS and YYEKEE (reference sequence). The CDR3 totals 16 residues. CDR3 DNA sequence: TGTGCCAGCAGCCTAACAGGGGGCATTATGTCAGGCATTCAGTACTTC. Its protein product is CASSLTGGIMSGIQYF.

This clonotype was seen more than once but under ten times. V usage is TRBV3-1 and J usage is TRBJ2-1; TRBD2 matches at 8 bases. The V gene end was trimmed by 0 bases and the J gene end by 8 bases; junction bases not matched to a gene: 12. The CDR3 length is 17 residues. Germline V gene data show CDR1 as LGHDT and CDR2 as YNNKEL (reference sequence). In nucleotides, the CDR3 is TGTGCCAGCAGCCAAGATCATCCTAGCGGGTTTGTCCATGAGCAGTTCTTC. Protein: CASSQDHPSGFVHEQFF.

The V call is TRBV7-9, the J call TRBJ2-7, with D possibly being TRBD1 or TRBD2 (5 bases each). CDR1 and CDR2 (germline): SEHNR, FQNEAQ (reference sequence). The CDR3 is 14 amino acids. The V gene lost 1 base and the J gene lost 8 bases, with 15 bases spanning the gap. In DNA form, the CDR3 reads TGTGCCAGCAGCTTAGATCAGTCTTGGGGGAAGCAGTACTTC. As protein: CASSLDQSWGKQYF.

V gene TRBV4-2 combines with J gene TRBJ2-1; either TRBD1 or TRBD2 may fit D (5 bases each). V lost 1 base, J lost 0 bases, and 13 bases lay in between. Germline CDR1 reads LGHNA; CDR2 reads YNFKEQ. The CDR3 spans 17 residues. The CDR3 loop reads CASSQGPKGTSYNEQFF. CDR3 coding DNA: TGTGCCAGCAGCCAAGGACCCAAGGGGACCTCCTACAATGAGCAGTTCTTC.

This clonotype was picked up a small number of times. The J gene is TRBJ1-5, the V gene TRBV20-1; D ambiguous. The germline V gene encodes CDR1 DFQATT and CDR2 SNEGSKA (reference sequence). The CDR3 length is 17 residues. V dropped 0 bases and J dropped 4 bases, with 19 bases sitting between them. CDR3 coding DNA: TGCAGTGCTAGAGACCACAATCGCCAGGATTGGAATCAGCCCCAGCATTTT. It yields the protein CSARDHNRQDWNQPQHF.

This clonotype has a count of ten or more. The J gene is TRBJ2-3, the V gene TRBV12-3 or TRBV12-4; D may be TRBD1 or TRBD2 (6 bases each). The length of the CDR3 is 16 residues. V lost 6 bases to trimming and J lost 1 base, with 17 bases between them. Written as DNA, the CDR3 is TGTGCCAGCAGCCCGGCATCGGGGGCGGGCACAGATACGCAGTATTTT. Translating it yields CASSPASGAGTDTQYF.

This clonotype was observed once. J is TRBJ2-2 and V is TRBV4-2, with TRBD2 matching 7 bases. This CDR3 contains 17 residues. J lost 4 bases, V lost 4 bases, and 12 bases had no gene match. Germline loops: CDR1 LGHNA, CDR2 YNFKEQ. Written as DNA, the CDR3 is TGTGCCAGCAGCCGAACTAGCGAGCCATCCCCCACCGGGGAGCTGTTTTTT. Encoded protein: CASSRTSEPSPTGELFF.